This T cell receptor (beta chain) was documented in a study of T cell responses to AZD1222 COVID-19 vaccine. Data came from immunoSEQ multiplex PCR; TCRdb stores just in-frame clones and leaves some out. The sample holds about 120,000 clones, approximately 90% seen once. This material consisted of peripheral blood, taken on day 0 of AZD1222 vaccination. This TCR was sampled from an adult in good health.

CDR3 sequence (DNA): TGTGCCAGCAGCCCAGGGACAGCCAAAAACATTCAGTACTTC. Amino acids: CASSPGTAKNIQYF. The chain combines TRBV7-8 with TRBJ2-4; possibly TRBD1 or TRBD2 for D (5 bases each). This CDR3 region has 14 residues. V dropped 5 bases and J dropped 0 bases, with 8 bases sitting between them. Germline CDR1 reads SGHVS; CDR2 reads FQNEAQ.